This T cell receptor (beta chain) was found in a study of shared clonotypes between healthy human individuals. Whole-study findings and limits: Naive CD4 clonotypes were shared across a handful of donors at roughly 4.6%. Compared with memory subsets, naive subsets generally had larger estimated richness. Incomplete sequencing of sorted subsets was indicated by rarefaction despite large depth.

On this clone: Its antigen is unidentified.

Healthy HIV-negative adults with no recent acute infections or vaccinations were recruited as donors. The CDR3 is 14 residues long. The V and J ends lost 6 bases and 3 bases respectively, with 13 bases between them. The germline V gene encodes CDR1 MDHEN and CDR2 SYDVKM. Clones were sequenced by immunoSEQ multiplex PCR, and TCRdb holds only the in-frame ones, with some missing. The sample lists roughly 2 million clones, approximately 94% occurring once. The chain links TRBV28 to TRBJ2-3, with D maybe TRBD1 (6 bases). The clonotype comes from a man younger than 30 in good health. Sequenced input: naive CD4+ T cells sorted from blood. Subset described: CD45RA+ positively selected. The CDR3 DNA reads TGTGCCAGCAGCCCCACAGGGTTTACAGATACGCAGTATTTT. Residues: CASSPTGFTDTQYF.